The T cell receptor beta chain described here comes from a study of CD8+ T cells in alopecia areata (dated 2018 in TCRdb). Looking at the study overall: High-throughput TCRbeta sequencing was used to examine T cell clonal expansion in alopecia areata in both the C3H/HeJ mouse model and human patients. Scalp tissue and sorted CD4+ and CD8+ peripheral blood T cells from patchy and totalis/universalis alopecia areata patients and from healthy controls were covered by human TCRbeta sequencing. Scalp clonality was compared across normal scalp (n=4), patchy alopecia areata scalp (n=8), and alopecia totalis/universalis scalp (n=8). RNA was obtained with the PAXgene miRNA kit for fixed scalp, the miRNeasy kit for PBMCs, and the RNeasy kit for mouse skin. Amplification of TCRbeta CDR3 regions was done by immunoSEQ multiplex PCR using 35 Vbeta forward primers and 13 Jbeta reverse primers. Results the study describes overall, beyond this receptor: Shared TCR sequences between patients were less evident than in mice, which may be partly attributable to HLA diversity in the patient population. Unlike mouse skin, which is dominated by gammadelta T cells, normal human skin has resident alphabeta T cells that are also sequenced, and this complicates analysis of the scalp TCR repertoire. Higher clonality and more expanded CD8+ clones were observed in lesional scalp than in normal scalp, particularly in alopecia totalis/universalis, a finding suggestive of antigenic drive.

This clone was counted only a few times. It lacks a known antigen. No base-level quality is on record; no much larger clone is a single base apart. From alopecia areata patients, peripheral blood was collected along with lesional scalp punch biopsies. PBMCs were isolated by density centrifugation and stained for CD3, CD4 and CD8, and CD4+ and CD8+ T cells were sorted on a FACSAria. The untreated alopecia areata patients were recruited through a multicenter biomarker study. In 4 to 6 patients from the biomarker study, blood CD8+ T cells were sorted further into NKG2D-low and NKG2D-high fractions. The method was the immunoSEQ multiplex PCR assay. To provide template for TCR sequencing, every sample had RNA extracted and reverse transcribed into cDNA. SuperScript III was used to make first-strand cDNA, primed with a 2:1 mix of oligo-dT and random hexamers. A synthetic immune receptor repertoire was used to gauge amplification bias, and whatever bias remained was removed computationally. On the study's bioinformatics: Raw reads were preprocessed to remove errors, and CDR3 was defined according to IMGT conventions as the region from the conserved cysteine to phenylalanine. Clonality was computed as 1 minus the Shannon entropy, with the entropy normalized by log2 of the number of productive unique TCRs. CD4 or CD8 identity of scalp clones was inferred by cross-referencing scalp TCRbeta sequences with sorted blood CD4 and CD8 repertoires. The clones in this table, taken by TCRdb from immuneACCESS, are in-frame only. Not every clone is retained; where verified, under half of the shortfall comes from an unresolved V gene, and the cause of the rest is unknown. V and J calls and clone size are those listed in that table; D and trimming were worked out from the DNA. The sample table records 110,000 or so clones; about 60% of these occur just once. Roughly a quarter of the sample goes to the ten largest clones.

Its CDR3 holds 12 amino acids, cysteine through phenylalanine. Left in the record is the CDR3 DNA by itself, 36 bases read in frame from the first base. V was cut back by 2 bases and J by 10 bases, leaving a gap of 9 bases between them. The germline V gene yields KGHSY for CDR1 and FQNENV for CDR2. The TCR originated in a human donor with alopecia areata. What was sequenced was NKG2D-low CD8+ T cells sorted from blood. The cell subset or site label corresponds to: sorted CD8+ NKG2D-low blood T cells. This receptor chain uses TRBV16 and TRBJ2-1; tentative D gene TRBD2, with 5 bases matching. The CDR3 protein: CASSQTRGEQFF. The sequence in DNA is TGTGCCAGCAGCCAAACTAGAGGCGAGCAGTTCTTC.